This T cell receptor (beta chain) was sequenced for a study of blood T cell repertoires in COVID-19. Overall study: Italy, Spain and the United States were the sources of the convalescent and acute COVID-19 samples.

J was trimmed by 6 bases and V by 4 bases; bases with no gene match: 8. This CDR3 is 15 amino acids long. Germline lookup yields CDR1 LNHDA and CDR2 SQIVND (reference sequence). The method was immunoSEQ multiplex PCR; TCRdb's version includes in-frame clones alone and lacks a portion of them. The sample has about 50,000 clones, around 86% seen once. The chain employs TRBV19 and TRBJ1-5; the match to TRBD1 covers 8 bases. The sequence was collected from a human donor in a cohort sampled during active COVID-19. The sample consisted of peripheral blood. CDR3 region: CASSNLRGLGQPQHF. CDR3 in DNA: TGTGCCAGTAGTAATCTCAGGGGGCTGGGTCAGCCCCAGCATTTT.